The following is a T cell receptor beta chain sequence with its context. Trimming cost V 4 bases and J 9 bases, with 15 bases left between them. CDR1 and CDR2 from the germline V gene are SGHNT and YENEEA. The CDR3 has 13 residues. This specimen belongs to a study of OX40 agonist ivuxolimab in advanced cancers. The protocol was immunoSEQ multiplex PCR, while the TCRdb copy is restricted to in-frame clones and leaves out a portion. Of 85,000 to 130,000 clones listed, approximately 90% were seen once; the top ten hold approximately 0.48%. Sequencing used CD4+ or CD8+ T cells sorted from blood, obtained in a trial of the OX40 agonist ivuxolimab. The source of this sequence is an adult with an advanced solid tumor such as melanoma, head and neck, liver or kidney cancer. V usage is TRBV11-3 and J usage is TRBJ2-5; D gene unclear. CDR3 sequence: CASSSGPARAQYF. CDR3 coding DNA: TGTGCCAGCAGCTCTGGACCCGCCCGGGCCCAGTACTTC.